Presented here are 21 T cell receptor beta chains from one specimen sequenced in a study of high-grade serous ovarian cancer treatment subgroups. Tumor samples were taken before definitive surgery or chemotherapy. Clones were read by immunoSEQ multiplex PCR, and TCRdb kept only the in-frame ones, dropping some. The sample includes approximately 5,900 clones, around 72% of them seen just once. Sequencing used tumor tissue. These receptors all come from a human donor with high-grade serous ovarian cancer.

This clone was seen more than once but under ten times. The V and J genes are TRBV19 and TRBJ1-4; D possibly corresponds to TRBD1 (5 bases). Looked up from germline, CDR1 is LNHDA and CDR2 is SQIVND (reference sequence). Trimming shortened V by 7 bases and J by 3 bases, and 18 bases separated the two germline ends. This CDR3 comprises 16 residues. CDR3: CASTGAQLGSNEKLFF. In nucleotides, the CDR3 is TGTGCCAGTACCGGGGCCCAATTGGGGTCTAATGAAAAACTGTTTTTT.

This clone was seen only a few times. CDR3 nucleotides: TGTGCCAGCAGTAGGGGACAGGAGAAGCCTGAAGCTTTCTTT. Translation: CASSRGQEKPEAFF. The rearrangement joins TRBV2 to TRBJ1-1, with 8 bases lining up with TRBD1. Germline CDR1 SNHLY, CDR2 FYNNEI. V gave up 5 bases and J gave up 6 bases; unmatched junction bases: 8. This CDR3 is built from 14 residues.

V and J are TRBV5-1 and TRBJ2-7; 7 nucleotides align to TRBD2. With V trimmed by 2 bases and J by 0 bases, 5 bases remained unmatched. CDR3 length: 15 residues. CDR1 is SGHRS, CDR2 YFSETQ, per germline. As DNA, the CDR3 is TGCGCCAGCAGCTTTGGCGGGAGTCCCTCCTACGAGCAGTACTTC. This sequence encodes CASSFGGSPSYEQYF.

The chain is built from TRBV28 and TRBJ2-7; possible D gene TRBD2, 6 bases. Germline loops: CDR1 MDHEN, CDR2 SYDVKM. The CDR3 totals 17 residues. Trimming left V 8 bases short and J 0 bases short, with 23 bases between. The CDR3 loop is CASFDITTGDFSYEQYF. The CDR3 bases are TGTGCCAGCTTTGATATTACTACCGGGGACTTCTCCTACGAGCAGTACTTC.

The chain has TRBV29-1 and TRBJ2-3, with 16 bases lining up with TRBD2. This CDR3 has 17 residues. The ends lost 2 bases at V and 5 bases at J; junction bases unmatched: 7. Per the germline V gene, CDR1 is SQVTM and CDR2 is ANQGSEA. This chain's CDR3 is CSVEFGTSGGAIDTQYF. As DNA, the CDR3 is TGCAGCGTTGAATTCGGGACTAGCGGGGGGGCTATAGATACGCAGTATTTT.

The chain employs TRBV10-1 and TRBJ1-1; maybe TRBD1 (5 bases). CDR1 is WNHNN and CDR2 is SYGVQD in the germline V gene (reference sequence). The CDR3 runs 19 residues. Trimming took 3 bases from V and 4 from J, leaving 27 bases between them. This chain's CDR3 is CASSDSPLETDRVGTEAFF. The DNA for the CDR3 is TGCGCCAGCAGTGATTCTCCTTTGGAGACAGATCGTGTCGGCACTGAAGCTTTCTTT.

The chain joins TRBV27 to TRBJ1-1; a weak D match, TRBD1 (5 bases). This CDR3 is built from 14 residues. V was clipped by 6 bases and J by 4 bases, with 15 bases between them. Germline CDR1 MNHEY, CDR2 SMNVEV (reference sequence). DNA of the CDR3: TGTGCCAGCAGCCCTATATCGGGGGGCACTGAAGCTTTCTTT. Its protein is CASSPISGGTEAFF.

The chain couples TRBV11-2 to TRBJ1-2; D uncertain. Trimming removed 1 base from V and 4 bases from J, with 13 bases in between. This CDR3 is built from 15 residues. Germline CDR1 SGHAT, CDR2 FQNNGV. The CDR3 sequence: CASSLGGRGGYGYTF. The DNA of the CDR3 is TGTGCCAGCAGCTTAGGTGGCAGAGGCGGCTATGGCTACACCTTC.

The chain is built from TRBV19 and TRBJ1-1; TRBD1 aligns across 10 bases. Germline CDR1 is LNHDA and CDR2 is SQIVND (reference sequence). With 8 bases clipped from V and 1 base from J, the junction kept 1 base outside the gene matches. CDR3 size: 13 residues. CDR3 sequence (DNA): TGTGCCAGTGGGGACAGGGGGAACACTGAAGCTTTCTTT. It translates to CASGDRGNTEAFF.

The chain links TRBV7-2 to TRBJ1-1, with no clear D. The germline CDR1 and CDR2 sequences are SGHTA and FQGNSA. V was trimmed by 4 bases and J by 4 bases, leaving 16 bases between them. The CDR3 covers 15 residues. CDR3 in amino acids: CASSYPWEGRTEAFF. For the CDR3, the DNA is TGTGCCAGCAGCTACCCCTGGGAGGGTCGCACTGAAGCTTTCTTT.

This clone has only one observation. The chain couples TRBV30 to TRBJ2-5; a weak D match, TRBD1 (5 bases). CDR1 and CDR2 (germline): GTSNPN, SVGIG (reference sequence). Trimming cost V 5 bases and J 1 base, with 20 bases left between them. There are 16 residues in the CDR3. Here the CDR3 reads CAWGVGQGLIQETQYF. The CDR3 DNA is TGTGCCTGGGGCGTGGGGCAAGGGCTTATCCAAGAGACCCAGTACTTC.

V and J are TRBV28 and TRBJ1-1, with 8 bases identical to TRBD1. The CDR3 is 15 amino acids. The germline CDR1 and CDR2 sequences are MDHEN and SYDVKM. Trimming cost V 5 bases and J 5 bases; bases outside gene matches: 10. The CDR3 protein is CASSTPDRGFTEAFF. The CDR3 nucleotides are TGTGCCAGCAGTACACCAGACAGGGGATTTACTGAAGCTTTCTTT.

The chain links TRBV5-1 to TRBJ2-3; unclear D gene. Germline CDR1 SGHRS, CDR2 YFSETQ. V gave up 5 bases and J gave up 0 bases, with 7 bases separating them. The CDR3 spans 13 residues. CDR3 residues: CASRLSSTDTQYF. As DNA, the CDR3 is TGCGCCAGCAGACTCTCTAGCACAGATACGCAGTATTTT.

V gene TRBV6-1 combines with J gene TRBJ1-1; TRBD1 might be the D (5 bases). The V end lost 4 bases, the J end lost 4 bases, and 13 bases lay between the germline ends. The CDR3 loop spans 14 amino acids. Germline V gene lookup returns CDR1 MNHNS and CDR2 SASEGT. This CDR3 is CASSGQGMGTEAFF. The DNA for the CDR3 is TGTGCCAGCAGTGGCCAGGGTATGGGCACTGAAGCTTTCTTT.

The chain joins TRBV7-2 to TRBJ1-1; TRBD1 might be the D (5 bases). V lost 5 bases and J 2 bases, leaving 15 bases between the germline ends. The CDR3 covers 15 residues. Germline loops: CDR1 SGHTA, CDR2 FQGNSA. CDR3 amino acids: CASSVYRNDNTEAFF. CDR3 coding DNA: TGTGCCAGCAGCGTCTACAGGAATGATAACACTGAAGCTTTCTTT.

This clone was observed a few times. This chain connects TRBV6-6 to TRBJ1-5; 9 bases map to TRBD1. CDR1 is MNHNY, CDR2 SVGAGI, per germline (reference sequence). J gave up 8 bases and V 6 bases, and 5 bases lay outside the gene matches. CDR3 size: 13 residues. CDR3 in amino acids: CASSPRTGEPQHF. Here the CDR3 DNA reads TGTGCCAGCAGCCCTAGGACAGGGGAGCCCCAGCATTTT.

The genes are TRBV30 and TRBJ1-5; D is unresolved. V gave up 3 bases and J gave up 5 bases, with 11 bases separating them. Germline CDR1 reads GTSNPN; CDR2 reads SVGIG (reference sequence). The CDR3 has 13 residues. The CDR3 is CAWSPQEDQPQHF. CDR3 in DNA: TGTGCCTGGAGCCCACAAGAGGATCAGCCCCAGCATTTT.

The rearrangement joins TRBV5-1 to TRBJ2-5; maybe TRBD1 (7 bases). The germline gives CDR1 SGHRS, CDR2 YFSETQ. This CDR3 comprises 14 residues. With 1 base removed from V and 5 bases from J, the gap between germline ends came to 12 bases. The CDR3 loop reads CASSLKGAGETQYF. The CDR3 nucleotides read TGCGCCAGCAGCTTGAAGGGGGCGGGGGAGACCCAGTACTTC.

The table lists this clone with a few counts. V gene TRBV7-2 combines with J gene TRBJ1-2; TRBD1 aligns across 7 bases. J lost 4 bases, V lost 5 bases, and 10 bases had no gene match. CDR3 size: 15 residues. CDR1 and CDR2 (germline): SGHTA, FQGNSA. The CDR3 loop reads CASSRQGPEGYGYTF. Written as DNA, the CDR3 is TGTGCCAGCAGCCGACAGGGCCCCGAAGGCTATGGCTACACCTTC.

CDR3 coding DNA: TGTGCCAGCAGTGACCTTACGGGTCAGCCCCAGCATTTT. Protein product: CASSDLTGQPQHF. The V and J genes are TRBV2 and TRBJ1-5; no reliable D call. CDR3 size: 13 residues. V lost 3 bases and J lost 6, with 9 bases in between. The germline V gene encodes CDR1 SNHLY and CDR2 FYNNEI.

This chain links TRBV29-1 with TRBJ2-1; D remains unclear. CDR1 is SQVTM, CDR2 ANQGSEA, per germline. The germline V and J ends were trimmed by 4 bases and 5 bases, with 9 bases remaining between them. The CDR3 covers 12 residues. Here the CDR3 reads CSVAGNHNEQFF. The CDR3 region has the DNA TGCAGCGTTGCTGGGAATCACAATGAGCAGTTCTTC.